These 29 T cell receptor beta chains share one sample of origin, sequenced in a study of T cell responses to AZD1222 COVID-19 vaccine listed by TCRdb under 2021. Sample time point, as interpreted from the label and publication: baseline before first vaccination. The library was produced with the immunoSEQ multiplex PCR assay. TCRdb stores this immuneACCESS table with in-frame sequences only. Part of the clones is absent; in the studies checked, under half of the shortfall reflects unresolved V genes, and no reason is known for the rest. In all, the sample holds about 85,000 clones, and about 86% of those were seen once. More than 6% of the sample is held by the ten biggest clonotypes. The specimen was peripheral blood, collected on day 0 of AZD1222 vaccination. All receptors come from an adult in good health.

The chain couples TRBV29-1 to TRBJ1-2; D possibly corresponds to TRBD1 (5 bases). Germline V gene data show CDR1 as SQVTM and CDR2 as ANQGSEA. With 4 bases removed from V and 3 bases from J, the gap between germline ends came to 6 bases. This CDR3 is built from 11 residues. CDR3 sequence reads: CSVAGYYGYTF. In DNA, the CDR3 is TGCAGCGTTGCAGGGTACTATGGCTACACCTTC.

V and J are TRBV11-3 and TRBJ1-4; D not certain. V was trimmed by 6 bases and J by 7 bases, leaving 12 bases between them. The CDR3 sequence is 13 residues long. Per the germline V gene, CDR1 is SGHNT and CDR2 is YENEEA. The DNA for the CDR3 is TGTGCCAGCAGAACGGCTTTTAGTGAAAAACTGTTTTTT. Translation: CASRTAFSEKLFF.

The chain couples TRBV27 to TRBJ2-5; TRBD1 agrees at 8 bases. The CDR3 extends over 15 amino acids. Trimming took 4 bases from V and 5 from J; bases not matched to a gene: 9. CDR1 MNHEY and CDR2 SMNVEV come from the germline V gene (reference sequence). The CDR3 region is CASSSQGGARETQYF. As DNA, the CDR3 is TGTGCCAGCAGTTCACAGGGGGGAGCGAGGGAGACCCAGTACTTC.

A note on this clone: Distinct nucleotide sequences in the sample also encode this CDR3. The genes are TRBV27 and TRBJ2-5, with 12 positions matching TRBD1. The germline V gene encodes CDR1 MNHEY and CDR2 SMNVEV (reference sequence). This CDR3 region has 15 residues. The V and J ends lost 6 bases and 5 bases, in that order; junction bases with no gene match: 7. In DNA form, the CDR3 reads TGTGCCAGCAGCCACCGGGACAGGGGGCGCGAGACCCAGTACTTC. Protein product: CASSHRDRGRETQYF.

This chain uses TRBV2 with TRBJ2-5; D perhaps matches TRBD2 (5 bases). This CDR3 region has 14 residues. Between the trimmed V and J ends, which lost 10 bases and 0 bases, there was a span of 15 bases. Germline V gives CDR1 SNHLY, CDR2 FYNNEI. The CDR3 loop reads CATAMSGYQETQYF. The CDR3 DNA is TGTGCCACCGCGATGTCGGGGTACCAAGAGACCCAGTACTTC.

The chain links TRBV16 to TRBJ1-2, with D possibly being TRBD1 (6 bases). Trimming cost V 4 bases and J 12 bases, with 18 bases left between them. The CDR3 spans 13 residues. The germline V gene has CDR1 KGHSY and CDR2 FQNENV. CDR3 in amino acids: CASSPSMDSRNTF. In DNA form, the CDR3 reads TGTGCCAGCAGCCCTTCCATGGACAGTCGGAACACCTTC.

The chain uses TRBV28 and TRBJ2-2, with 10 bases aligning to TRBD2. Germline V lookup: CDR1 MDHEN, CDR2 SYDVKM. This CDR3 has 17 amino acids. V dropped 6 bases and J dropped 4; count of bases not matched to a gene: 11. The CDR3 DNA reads TGTGCCAGCAGCCCCCCCAGCGGGAGGGTTGGCACCGGGGAGCTGTTTTTT. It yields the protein CASSPPSGRVGTGELFF. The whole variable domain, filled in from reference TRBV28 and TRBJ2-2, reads DVKVTQSSRYLVKRTGEKVFLECVQDMDHENMFWYRQDPGLGLRLIYFSYDVKMKEKGDIPEGYSVSREKKERFSLILESASTNQTSMYLCASSPPSGRVGTGELFFGEGSRLTVL.

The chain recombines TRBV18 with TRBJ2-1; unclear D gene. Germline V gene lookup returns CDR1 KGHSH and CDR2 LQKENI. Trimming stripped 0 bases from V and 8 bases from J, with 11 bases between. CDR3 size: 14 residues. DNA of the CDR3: TGTGCCAGCTCACCACCGGGCCGGGCACATGAGCAGTTCTTC. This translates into CASSPPGRAHEQFF.

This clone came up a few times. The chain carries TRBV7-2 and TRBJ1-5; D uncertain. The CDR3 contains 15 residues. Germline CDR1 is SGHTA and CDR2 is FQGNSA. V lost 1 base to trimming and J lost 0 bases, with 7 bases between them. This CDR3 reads CASSLVSNSNQPQHF. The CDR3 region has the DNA TGTGCCAGCAGCTTAGTAAGTAATAGCAATCAGCCCCAGCATTTT.

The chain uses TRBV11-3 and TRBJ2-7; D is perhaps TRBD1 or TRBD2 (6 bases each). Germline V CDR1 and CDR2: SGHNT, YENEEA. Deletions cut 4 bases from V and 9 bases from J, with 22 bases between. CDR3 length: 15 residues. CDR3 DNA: TGTGCCAGCAGCTCCGGAGGGCCAGGGGTAAACGGGCAGTACTTC. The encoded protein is CASSSGGPGVNGQYF. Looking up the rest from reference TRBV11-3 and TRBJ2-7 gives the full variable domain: EAGVVQSPRYKIIEKKQPVAFWCNPISGHNTLYWYLQNLGQGPELLIRYENEEAVDDSQLPKDRFSAERLKGVDSTLKIQPAELGDSAVYLCASSSGGPGVNGQYFGPGTRLTVT.

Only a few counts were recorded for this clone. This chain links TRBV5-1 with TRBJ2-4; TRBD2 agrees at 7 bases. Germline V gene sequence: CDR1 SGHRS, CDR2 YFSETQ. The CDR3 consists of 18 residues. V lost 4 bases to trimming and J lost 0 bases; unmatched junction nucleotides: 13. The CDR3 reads CASSHGLGKELAKNIQYF. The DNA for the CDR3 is TGCGCCAGCAGCCATGGACTAGGGAAGGAACTAGCCAAAAACATTCAGTACTTC.

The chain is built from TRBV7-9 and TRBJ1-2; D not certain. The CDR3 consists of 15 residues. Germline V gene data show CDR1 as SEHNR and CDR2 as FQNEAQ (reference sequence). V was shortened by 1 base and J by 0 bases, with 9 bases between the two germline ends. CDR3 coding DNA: TGTGCCAGCAGCTTAGGGTACAGAGCTAACTATGGCTACACCTTC. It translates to CASSLGYRANYGYTF. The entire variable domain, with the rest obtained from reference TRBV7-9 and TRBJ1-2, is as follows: DTGVSQNPRHKITKRGQNVTFRCDPISEHNRLYWYRQTLGQGPEFLTYFQNEAQLEKSRLLSDRFSAERPKGSFSTLEIQRTEQGDSAMYLCASSLGYRANYGYTFGSGTRLTVV.

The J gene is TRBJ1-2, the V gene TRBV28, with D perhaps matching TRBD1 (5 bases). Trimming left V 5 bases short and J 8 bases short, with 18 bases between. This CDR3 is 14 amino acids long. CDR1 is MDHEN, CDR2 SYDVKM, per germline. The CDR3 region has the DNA TGTGCCAGCAGTGGAAGGACAAGCGGACGAGGCTACACCTTC. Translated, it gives CASSGRTSGRGYTF.

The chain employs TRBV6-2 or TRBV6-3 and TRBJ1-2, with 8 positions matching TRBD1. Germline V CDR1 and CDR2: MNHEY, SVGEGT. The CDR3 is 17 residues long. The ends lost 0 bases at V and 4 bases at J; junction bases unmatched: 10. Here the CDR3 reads CASSYSGRGPISYGYTF. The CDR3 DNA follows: TGTGCCAGCAGTTACTCAGGCAGGGGGCCCATCAGCTATGGCTACACCTTC.

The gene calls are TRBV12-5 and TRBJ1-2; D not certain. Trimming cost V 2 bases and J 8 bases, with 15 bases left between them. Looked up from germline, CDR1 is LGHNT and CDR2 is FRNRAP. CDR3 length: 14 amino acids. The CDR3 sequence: CASGLSQLPGGYTF. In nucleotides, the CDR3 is TGTGCTAGTGGTTTGTCACAGCTCCCGGGCGGCTACACCTTC. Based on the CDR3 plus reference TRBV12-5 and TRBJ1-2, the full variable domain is DARVTQTPRHKVTEMGQEVTMRCQPILGHNTVFWYRQTMMQGLELLAYFRNRAPLDDSGMPKDRFSAEMPDATLATLKIQPSEPRDSAVYFCASGLSQLPGGYTFGSGTRLTVV.

CDR3 protein: CASSYNREEQYF. CDR3 DNA sequence: TGTGCCAGCAGTTATAATAGAGAGGAGCAGTACTTC. This chain links TRBV6-5 with TRBJ2-7; D is uncertain. This CDR3 is built from 12 residues. Germline V gene sequence: CDR1 MNHEY, CDR2 SVGAGI. Between the trimmed V and J ends, which lost 3 bases and 7 bases, there was a span of 10 bases.

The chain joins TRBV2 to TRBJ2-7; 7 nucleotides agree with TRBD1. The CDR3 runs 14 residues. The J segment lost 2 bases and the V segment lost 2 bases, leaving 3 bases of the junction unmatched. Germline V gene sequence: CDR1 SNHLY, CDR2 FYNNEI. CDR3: CASSESQGAYEQYF. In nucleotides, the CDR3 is TGTGCCAGCAGTGAATCCCAGGGGGCCTACGAGCAGTACTTC.

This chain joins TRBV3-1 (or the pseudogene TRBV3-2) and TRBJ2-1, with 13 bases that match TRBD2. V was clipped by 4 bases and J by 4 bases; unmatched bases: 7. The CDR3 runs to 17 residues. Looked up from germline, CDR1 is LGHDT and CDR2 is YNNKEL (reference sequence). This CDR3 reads CASSPHTSGRGYNEQFF. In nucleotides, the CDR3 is TGTGCCAGCAGCCCCCACACTAGCGGGAGGGGTTACAATGAGCAGTTCTTC.

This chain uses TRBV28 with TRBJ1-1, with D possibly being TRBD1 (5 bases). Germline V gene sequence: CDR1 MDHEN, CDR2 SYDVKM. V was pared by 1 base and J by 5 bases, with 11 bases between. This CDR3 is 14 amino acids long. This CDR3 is CASSLLGPGTEAFF. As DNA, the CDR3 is TGTGCCAGCAGTTTATTGGGGCCGGGGACTGAAGCTTTCTTT.

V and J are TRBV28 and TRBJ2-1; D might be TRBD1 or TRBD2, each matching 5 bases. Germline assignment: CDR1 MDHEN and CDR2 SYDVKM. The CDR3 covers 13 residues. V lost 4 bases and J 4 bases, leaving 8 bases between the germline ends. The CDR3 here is CASSWDQYNEQFF. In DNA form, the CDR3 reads TGTGCCAGCAGTTGGGACCAATACAATGAGCAGTTCTTC.

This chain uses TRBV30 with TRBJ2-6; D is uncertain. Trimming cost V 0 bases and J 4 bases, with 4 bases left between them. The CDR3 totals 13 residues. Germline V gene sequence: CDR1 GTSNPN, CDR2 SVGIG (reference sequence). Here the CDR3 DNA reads TGTGCCTGGAGTGTGCACGGGGCCAACGTCCTGACTTTC. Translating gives CAWSVHGANVLTF.

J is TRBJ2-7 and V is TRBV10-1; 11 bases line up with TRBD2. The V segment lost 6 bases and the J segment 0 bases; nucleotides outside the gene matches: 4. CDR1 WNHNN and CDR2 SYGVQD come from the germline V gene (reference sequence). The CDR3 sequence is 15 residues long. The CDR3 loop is CASSAGTSGSYEQYF. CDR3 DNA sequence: TGCGCCAGCAGCGCCGGGACTAGCGGCTCCTACGAGCAGTACTTC.

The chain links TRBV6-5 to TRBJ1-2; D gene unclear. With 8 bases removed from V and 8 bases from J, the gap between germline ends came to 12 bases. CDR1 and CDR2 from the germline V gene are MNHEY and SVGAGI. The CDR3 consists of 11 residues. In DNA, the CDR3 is TGTGCCAGCGGGCTCCCTGTCGGCTACACCTTC. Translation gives CASGLPVGYTF.

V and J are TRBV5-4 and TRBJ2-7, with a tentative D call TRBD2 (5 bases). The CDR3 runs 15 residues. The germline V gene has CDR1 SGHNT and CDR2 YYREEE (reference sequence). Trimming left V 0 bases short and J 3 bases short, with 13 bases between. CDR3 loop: CASSLEVEELYEQYF. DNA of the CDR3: TGTGCCAGCAGCTTGGAAGTGGAGGAACTCTACGAGCAGTACTTC.

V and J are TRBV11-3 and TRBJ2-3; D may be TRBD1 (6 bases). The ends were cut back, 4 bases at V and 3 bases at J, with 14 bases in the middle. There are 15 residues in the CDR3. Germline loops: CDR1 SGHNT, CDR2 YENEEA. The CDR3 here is CASSSQDRRTDTQYF. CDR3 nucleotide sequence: TGTGCCAGCAGCTCACAGGACAGACGAACAGATACGCAGTATTTT.

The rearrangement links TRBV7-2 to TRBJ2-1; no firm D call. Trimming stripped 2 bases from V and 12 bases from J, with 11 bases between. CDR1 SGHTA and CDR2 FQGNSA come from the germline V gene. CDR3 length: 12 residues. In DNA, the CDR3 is TGTGCCAGCAGCTTACAGGAGTCGGCGCAGTTCTTC. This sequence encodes CASSLQESAQFF.

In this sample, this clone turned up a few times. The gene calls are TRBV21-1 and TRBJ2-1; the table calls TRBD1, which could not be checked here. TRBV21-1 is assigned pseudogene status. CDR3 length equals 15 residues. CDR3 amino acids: CASSTAGQGWDEQFF. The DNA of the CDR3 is TGTGCCAGCAGCACTGCGGGACAGGGGTGGGATGAGCAGTTCTTC.

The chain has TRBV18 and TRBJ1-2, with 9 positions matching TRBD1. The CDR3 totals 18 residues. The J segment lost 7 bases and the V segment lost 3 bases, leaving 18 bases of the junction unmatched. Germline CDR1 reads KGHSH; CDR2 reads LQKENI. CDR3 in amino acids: CASSPTMTTGDRDGGYTF. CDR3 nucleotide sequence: TGTGCCAGCTCACCTACGATGACGACGGGGGACAGGGATGGTGGCTACACCTTC.

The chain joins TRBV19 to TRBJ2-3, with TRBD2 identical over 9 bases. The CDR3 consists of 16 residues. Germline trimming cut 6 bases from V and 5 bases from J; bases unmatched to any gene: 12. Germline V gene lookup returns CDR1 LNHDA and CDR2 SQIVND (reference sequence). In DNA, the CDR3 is TGTGCCAGTAGAAACCGAGCGGGGGGCTGGGAAGATACGCAGTATTTT. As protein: CASRNRAGGWEDTQYF.